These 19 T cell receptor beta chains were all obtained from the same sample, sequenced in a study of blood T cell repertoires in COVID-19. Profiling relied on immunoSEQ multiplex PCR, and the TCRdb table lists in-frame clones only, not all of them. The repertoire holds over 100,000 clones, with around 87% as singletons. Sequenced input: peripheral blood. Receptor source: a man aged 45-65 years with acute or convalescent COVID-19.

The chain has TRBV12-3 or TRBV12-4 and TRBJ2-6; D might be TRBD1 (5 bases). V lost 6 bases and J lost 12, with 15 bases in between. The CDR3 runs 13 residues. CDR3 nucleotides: TGTGCCAGCAGCCCAACGACAGTTGGCGTCCTGACTTTC. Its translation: CASSPTTVGVLTF.

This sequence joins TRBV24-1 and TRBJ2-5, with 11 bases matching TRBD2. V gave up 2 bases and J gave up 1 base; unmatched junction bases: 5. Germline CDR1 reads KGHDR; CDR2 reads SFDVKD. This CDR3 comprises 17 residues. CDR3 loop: CATSDWTSGQLQETQYF. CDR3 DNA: TGTGCCACCAGTGATTGGACTAGCGGGCAGCTCCAAGAGACCCAGTACTTC.

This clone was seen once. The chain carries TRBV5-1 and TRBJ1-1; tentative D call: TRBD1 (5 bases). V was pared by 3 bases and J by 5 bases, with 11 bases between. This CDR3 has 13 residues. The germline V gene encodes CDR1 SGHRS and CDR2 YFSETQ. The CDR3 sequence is CASSWDSKTEAFF. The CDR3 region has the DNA TGCGCCAGCAGCTGGGACTCGAAAACTGAAGCTTTCTTT.

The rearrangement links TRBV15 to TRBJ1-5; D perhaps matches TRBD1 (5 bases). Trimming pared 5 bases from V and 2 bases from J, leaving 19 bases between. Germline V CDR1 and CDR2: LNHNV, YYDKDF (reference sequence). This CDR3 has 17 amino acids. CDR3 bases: TGTGCCACCAGCCCACGGACACGGTCATTTGGCAATCAGCCCCAGCATTTT. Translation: CATSPRTRSFGNQPQHF.

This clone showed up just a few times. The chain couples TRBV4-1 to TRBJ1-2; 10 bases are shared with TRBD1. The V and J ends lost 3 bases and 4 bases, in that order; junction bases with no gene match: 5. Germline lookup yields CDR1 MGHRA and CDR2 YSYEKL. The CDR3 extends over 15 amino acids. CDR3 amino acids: CASSQLTGGSYGYTF. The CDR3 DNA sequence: TGCGCCAGCAGCCAGCTGACAGGGGGCTCCTATGGCTACACCTTC.

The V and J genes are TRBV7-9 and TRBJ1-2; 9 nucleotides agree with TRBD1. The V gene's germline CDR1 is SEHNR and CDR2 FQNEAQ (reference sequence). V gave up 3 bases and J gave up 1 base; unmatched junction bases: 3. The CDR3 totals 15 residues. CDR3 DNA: TGTGCCAGCAGCTTGGGGACAGGGTTTAACTATGGCTACACCTTC. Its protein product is CASSLGTGFNYGYTF.

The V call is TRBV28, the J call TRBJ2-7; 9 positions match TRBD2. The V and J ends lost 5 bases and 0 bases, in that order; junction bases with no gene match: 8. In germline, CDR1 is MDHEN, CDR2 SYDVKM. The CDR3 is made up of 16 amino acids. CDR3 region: CASSPPTSGNSYEQYF. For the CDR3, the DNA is TGTGCCAGCAGTCCCCCGACTAGCGGAAACTCCTACGAGCAGTACTTC.

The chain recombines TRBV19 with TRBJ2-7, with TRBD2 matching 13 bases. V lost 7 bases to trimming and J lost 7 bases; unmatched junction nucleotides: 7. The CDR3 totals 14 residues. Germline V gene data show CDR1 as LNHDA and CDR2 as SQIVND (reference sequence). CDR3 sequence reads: CASTLAGGPGEQYF. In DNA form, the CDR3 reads TGTGCCAGTACACTAGCGGGAGGGCCGGGGGAGCAGTACTTC.

This chain's CDR3 is CASSRSVTGGNGYTF. The DNA for the CDR3 is TGTGCCAGCAGCCGATCCGTCACAGGGGGTAACGGCTACACCTTC. The chain employs TRBV3-1 (or the pseudogene TRBV3-2) and TRBJ1-2; 8 bases are shared with TRBD1. Per the germline V gene, CDR1 is LGHDT and CDR2 is YNNKEL (reference sequence). CDR3 length equals 15 residues. Unmatched junction bases numbered 12, after V lost 4 bases and J lost 8 bases.

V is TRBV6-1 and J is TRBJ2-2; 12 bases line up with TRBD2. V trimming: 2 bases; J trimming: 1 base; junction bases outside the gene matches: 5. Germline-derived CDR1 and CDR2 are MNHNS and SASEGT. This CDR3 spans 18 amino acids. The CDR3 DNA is TGTGCCAGCAGTGAACTAGCGGGAGGGCCTCGGAACACCGGGGAGCTGTTTTTT. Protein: CASSELAGGPRNTGELFF.

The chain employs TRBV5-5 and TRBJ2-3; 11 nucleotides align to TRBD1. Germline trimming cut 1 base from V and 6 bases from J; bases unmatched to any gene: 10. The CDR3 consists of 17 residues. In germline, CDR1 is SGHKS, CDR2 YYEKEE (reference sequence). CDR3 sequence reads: CASSLSIGQGAGDTQYF. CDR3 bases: TGTGCCAGCAGCTTGAGTATCGGACAGGGGGCGGGTGATACGCAGTATTTT.

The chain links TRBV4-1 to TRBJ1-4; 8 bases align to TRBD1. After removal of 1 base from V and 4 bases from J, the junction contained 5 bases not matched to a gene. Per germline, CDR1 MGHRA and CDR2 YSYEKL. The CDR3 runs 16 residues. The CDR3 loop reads CASSQVWTGSNEKLFF. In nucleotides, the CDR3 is TGCGCCAGCAGCCAAGTTTGGACAGGGAGTAATGAAAAACTGTTTTTT.

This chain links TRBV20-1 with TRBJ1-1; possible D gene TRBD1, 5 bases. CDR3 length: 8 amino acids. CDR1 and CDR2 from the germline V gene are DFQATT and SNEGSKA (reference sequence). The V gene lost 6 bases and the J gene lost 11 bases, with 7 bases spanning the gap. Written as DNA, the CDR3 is TGCAGTGCGGAGGGGGCTTTCTTT. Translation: CSAEGAFF.

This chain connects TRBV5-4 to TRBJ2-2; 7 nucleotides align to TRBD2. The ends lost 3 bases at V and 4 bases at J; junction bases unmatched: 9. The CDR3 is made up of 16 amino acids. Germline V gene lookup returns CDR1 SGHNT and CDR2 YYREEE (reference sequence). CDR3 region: CASSSGSGAITGELFF. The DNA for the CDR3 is TGTGCCAGCAGCTCGGGAAGCGGGGCCATCACCGGGGAGCTGTTTTTT.

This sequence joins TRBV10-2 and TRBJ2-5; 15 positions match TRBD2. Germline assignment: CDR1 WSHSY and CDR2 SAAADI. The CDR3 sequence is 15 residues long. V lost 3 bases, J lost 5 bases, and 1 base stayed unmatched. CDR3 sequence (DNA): TGCGCCAGCAGTGACGGACTAGCGGGAGGGGAGACCCAGTACTTC. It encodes CASSDGLAGGETQYF.

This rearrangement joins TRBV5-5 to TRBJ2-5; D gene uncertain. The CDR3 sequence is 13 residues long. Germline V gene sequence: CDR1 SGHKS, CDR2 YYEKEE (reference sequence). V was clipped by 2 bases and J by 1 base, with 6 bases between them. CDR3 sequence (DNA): TGTGCCAGCAGCTTCCCCAGCCAAGAGACCCAGTACTTC. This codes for CASSFPSQETQYF.

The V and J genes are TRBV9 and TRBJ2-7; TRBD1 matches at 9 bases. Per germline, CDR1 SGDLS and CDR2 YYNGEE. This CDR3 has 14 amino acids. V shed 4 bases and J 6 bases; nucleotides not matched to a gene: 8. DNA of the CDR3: TGTGCCAGCAGCTTACAGGGGGCGCGAGGCGAGCAGTACTTC. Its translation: CASSLQGARGEQYF.

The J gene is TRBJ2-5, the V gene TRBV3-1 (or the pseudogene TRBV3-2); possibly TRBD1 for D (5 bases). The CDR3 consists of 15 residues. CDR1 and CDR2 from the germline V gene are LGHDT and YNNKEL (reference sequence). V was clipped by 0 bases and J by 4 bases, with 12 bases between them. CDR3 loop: CASSQDRPGIETQYF. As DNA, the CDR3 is TGTGCCAGCAGCCAAGATCGGCCAGGGATAGAGACCCAGTACTTC.

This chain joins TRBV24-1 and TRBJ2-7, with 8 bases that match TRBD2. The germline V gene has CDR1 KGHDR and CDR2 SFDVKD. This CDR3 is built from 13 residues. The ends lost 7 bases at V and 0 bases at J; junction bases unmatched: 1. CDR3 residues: CATSGGGSYEQYF. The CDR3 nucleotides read TGTGCCACCAGCGGGGGGGGCTCCTACGAGCAGTACTTC.